One and the same sample provided the 30 T cell receptor beta chains below, sequenced in a study of cytomegalovirus exposure and HLA in healthy donors. The PCR employed 60 Vbeta primers together with 13 Jbeta primers. Sequencing used immunoSEQ multiplex PCR; TCRdb keeps in-frame clones, though not all of them. This sample yields 110,000 or so clones, of which 65% to 75% are seen a single time; about 4% belongs to the top ten. Sequenced input: PBMCs. The receptors here all came from a woman aged 40 to 50 in good health and CMV-seropositive.

This chain joins TRBV27 and TRBJ1-2, with 9 bases identical to TRBD1. V gave up 0 bases and J gave up 5 bases; unmatched junction bases: 1. CDR3 length equals 14 residues. Germline-derived CDR1 and CDR2 are MNHEY and SMNVEV (reference sequence). CDR3 DNA: TGTGCCAGCAGTTTATCCGACAGGGGGTATGGCTACACCTTC. Amino acids: CASSLSDRGYGYTF.

This clone was seen just once. The chain is built from TRBV10-1 and TRBJ2-2; TRBD1 matches 9 bases. The germline gives CDR1 WNHNN, CDR2 SYGVQD (reference sequence). This CDR3 has 16 amino acids. The V segment lost 0 bases and the J segment 10 bases; nucleotides outside the gene matches: 9. The CDR3 spells CASSESGQGCLVELFF. CDR3 DNA sequence: TGCGCCAGCAGTGAGTCGGGACAGGGTTGCTTAGTGGAGCTGTTTTTT.

The V gene is TRBV7-6, the J gene TRBJ2-2, with TRBD1 matching 7 bases. V dropped 2 bases and J dropped 1; count of bases not matched to a gene: 10. The CDR3 consists of 18 residues. CDR1 is SGHVS, CDR2 FNYEAQ, per germline. CDR3 coding DNA: TGTGCCAGCAGCTTATATCCCCGCGGACAGGAGAACACCGGGGAGCTGTTTTTT. It yields the protein CASSLYPRGQENTGELFF. Full variable domain (outside the CDR3, taken from reference TRBV7-6 and TRBJ2-2): GAGVSQSPRYKVTKRGQDVALRCDPISGHVSLYWYRQALGQGPEFLTYFNYEAQQDKSGLPNDRFSAERPEGSISTLTIQRTEQRDSAMYRCASSLYPRGQENTGELFFGEGSRLTVL.

The chain employs TRBV7-8 and TRBJ2-1, with 9 bases fitting TRBD2. The CDR3 has 16 amino acids. Germline values: CDR1 SGHVS, CDR2 FQNEAQ. The trim removed 5 bases at V and 3 bases at J, leaving 8 bases unmatched. This CDR3 reads CASSHGREGFYNEQFF. The CDR3 DNA reads TGTGCCAGCAGCCACGGGCGGGAGGGCTTCTACAATGAGCAGTTCTTC.

J is TRBJ2-7 and V is TRBV19; the match to TRBD1 covers 8 bases. The CDR3 is 15 amino acids. J gave up 5 bases and V 5 bases, and 11 bases lay outside the gene matches. CDR1 and CDR2 (germline): LNHDA, SQIVND (reference sequence). CDR3 DNA sequence: TGTGCCAGTAGTCCAGCGGCAGGGGGCAGGCACGAGCAGTACTTC. It is translated as CASSPAAGGRHEQYF.

The chain couples TRBV11-1 to TRBJ2-1; TRBD1 matches 7 bases. This CDR3 spans 14 amino acids. Trimming removed 3 bases from V and 3 bases from J; junction bases left unmatched: 2. Germline CDR1 reads SGHAT; CDR2 reads FQDESV (reference sequence). CDR3 in amino acids: CASSFGTVYNEQFF. The CDR3 DNA follows: TGTGCCAGCAGCTTCGGGACAGTCTACAATGAGCAGTTCTTC.

This clone was detected only a few times. The rearrangement uses TRBV7-9 and TRBJ1-1; maybe TRBD1 (6 bases). The germline V gene encodes CDR1 SEHNR and CDR2 FQNEAQ (reference sequence). This CDR3 spans 12 amino acids. The V end was cut by 2 bases, the J end by 10 bases, with 11 bases between. CDR3 DNA: TGTGCCAGCAGCTTATCTTTCAGGGGAGCTTTCTTT. Translated, it gives CASSLSFRGAFF. The complete variable domain, with remaining parts taken from reference TRBV7-9 and TRBJ1-1, reads DTGVSQNPRHKITKRGQNVTFRCDPISEHNRLYWYRQTLGQGPEFLTYFQNEAQLEKSRLLSDRFSAERPKGSFSTLEIQRTEQGDSAMYLCASSLSFRGAFFGQGTRLTVV.

The chain combines TRBV7-2 with TRBJ2-7, with 15 bases aligning to TRBD2. CDR3 length equals 17 residues. Unmatched junction bases numbered 11, after V lost 6 bases and J lost 5 bases. The germline gives CDR1 SGHTA, CDR2 FQGNSA. The CDR3: CASSPGLAGGRSHEQYF. Written as DNA, the CDR3 is TGTGCCAGCAGTCCCGGACTAGCGGGGGGGCGTTCCCACGAGCAGTACTTC.

The CDR3: CASSSNSGRAGGELFF. The CDR3 DNA follows: TGTGCCAGCAGCTCGAATAGCGGGAGGGCCGGCGGGGAGCTGTTTTTT. The chain uses TRBV6-6 and TRBJ2-2; 11 bases align to TRBD2. J lost 7 bases, V lost 6 bases, and 10 bases had no gene match. The length of the CDR3 is 16 residues. Germline values: CDR1 MNHNY, CDR2 SVGAGI (reference sequence).

The rearrangement links TRBV4-1 to TRBJ1-1, with D tentatively TRBD1 (6 bases). The CDR3 loop spans 14 amino acids. Deletions cut 6 bases from V and 0 bases from J, with 11 bases between. The germline CDR1 and CDR2 sequences are MGHRA and YSYEKL. CDR3 DNA: TGCGCCAGCAGTGGGGGCATTTTGAACACTGAAGCTTTCTTT. Protein product: CASSGGILNTEAFF.

This chain uses TRBV6-6 with TRBJ1-1, with unresolved D. CDR3 size: 13 residues. Trimming removed 8 bases at V and 5 bases at J, with 15 bases between. Germline CDR1 MNHNY, CDR2 SVGAGI (reference sequence). CDR3 region: CASAAMRGTEAFF. CDR3 DNA sequence: TGTGCCAGCGCTGCTATGCGGGGAACTGAAGCTTTCTTT.

V and J are TRBV27 and TRBJ2-7, with 10 nucleotides matching TRBD2. Germline assignment: CDR1 MNHEY and CDR2 SMNVEV (reference sequence). This CDR3 is 17 amino acids long. Trimming cost V 4 bases and J 1 base; bases outside gene matches: 10. In DNA form, the CDR3 reads TGTGCCAGCAGTTCCCGCTTAGCGGGAGGCGCTTCCTACGAGCAGTACTTC. Translation gives CASSSRLAGGASYEQYF.

The rearrangement joins TRBV6-5 to TRBJ2-7, with 8 bases identical to TRBD1. Germline assignment: CDR1 MNHEY and CDR2 SVGAGI. Losses at the gene ends were 5 bases for V and 2 bases for J; bases not matched to a gene: 2. The CDR3 is made up of 13 amino acids. In DNA, the CDR3 is TGTGCCAGCAGTGGGACAGGTACCTACGAGCAGTACTTC. It translates to CASSGTGTYEQYF.

The chain recombines TRBV10-3 with TRBJ2-5, with TRBD2 matching over 8 bases. This CDR3 is 12 amino acids long. Germline values: CDR1 ENHRY, CDR2 SYGVKD. With V trimmed by 8 bases and J by 5 bases, 4 bases remained unmatched. The CDR3 coding sequence is TGTGCCATCGGGACTAGTGGGGAGACCCAGTACTTC. It codes for CAIGTSGETQYF.

The chain links TRBV9 to TRBJ2-7; D ambiguous. V gave up 0 bases and J gave up 0 bases, with 10 bases separating them. Germline CDR1 is SGDLS and CDR2 is YYNGEE. The CDR3 spans 15 residues. CDR3 coding DNA: TGTGCCAGCAGCGTAGAGAGTAGCATCTCCTACGAGCAGTACTTC. Amino acid sequence: CASSVESSISYEQYF.

J is TRBJ2-3 and V is TRBV5-1; D is possibly TRBD2 (6 bases). Germline V lookup: CDR1 SGHRS, CDR2 YFSETQ. The CDR3 is 15 amino acids. V was clipped by 4 bases and J by 3 bases, with 15 bases between them. CDR3 in amino acids: CASSLYGSGTDTQYF. Here the CDR3 DNA reads TGCGCCAGCAGCCTCTACGGGAGTGGAACAGATACGCAGTATTTT.

This clone was seen only a few times. This chain joins TRBV9 and TRBJ2-3; 7 bases fit TRBD1. This CDR3 has 17 residues. Germline CDR1 SGDLS, CDR2 YYNGEE. V trimming: 5 bases; J trimming: 3 bases; junction bases outside the gene matches: 15. The CDR3 DNA sequence: TGTGCCAGCAGTGCTTACCTAACAGGGGTTGGAACAGATACGCAGTATTTT. The encoded protein is CASSAYLTGVGTDTQYF.

The J gene is TRBJ1-5, the V gene TRBV7-8; 7 bases match TRBD1. Germline V gene lookup returns CDR1 SGHVS and CDR2 FQNEAQ. V lost 5 bases to trimming and J lost 0 bases; unmatched junction nucleotides: 10. CDR3 size: 17 residues. CDR3 DNA sequence: TGTGCCAGCAGCGTAGGGACAGTGATAAATAGCAATCAGCCCCAGCATTTT. This translates into CASSVGTVINSNQPQHF.

The chain joins TRBV7-9 to TRBJ2-5; TRBD2 matches 9 bases. With V trimmed by 5 bases and J by 1 base, 8 bases remained unmatched. This CDR3 has 16 amino acids. Germline values: CDR1 SEHNR, CDR2 FQNEAQ (reference sequence). The CDR3 DNA reads as TGTGCCAGCAGCCCACGGGGCGGGGGGGTCCAAGAGACCCAGTACTTC. It yields the protein CASSPRGGGVQETQYF.

V and J are TRBV6-1 and TRBJ2-1; 14 nucleotides match TRBD2. The trim removed 6 bases at V and 10 bases at J, leaving 8 bases unmatched. Germline values: CDR1 MNHNS, CDR2 SASEGT. CDR3 length: 15 amino acids. In DNA form, the CDR3 reads TGTGCCAGCAGGCTGGGACTAGCGGGAGCACGAGAGCAGTTCTTC. This sequence encodes CASRLGLAGAREQFF.

This clone was seen only a few times. The chain has TRBV6-5 and TRBJ1-1, with 12 bases that match TRBD1. V shed 6 bases, J shed 3 bases, and the junction held 5 bases outside the gene matches. The germline CDR1 and CDR2 sequences are MNHEY and SVGAGI. CDR3 length equals 15 residues. CDR3 protein: CASRGQGAGDTEAFF. In DNA, the CDR3 is TGTGCCAGCAGGGGACAGGGGGCCGGGGACACTGAAGCTTTCTTT.

The chain joins TRBV5-1 to TRBJ2-1, with 12 bases identical to TRBD2. Germline lookup yields CDR1 SGHRS and CDR2 YFSETQ. The CDR3 length is 16 residues. With 4 bases clipped from V and 7 bases from J, the junction kept 9 bases outside the gene matches. The CDR3 loop is CASSPDPGLAGNEQFF. The DNA of the CDR3 is TGCGCCAGCAGCCCGGATCCGGGACTAGCGGGTAATGAGCAGTTCTTC.

The chain combines TRBV5-4 with TRBJ2-1; 12 bases fit TRBD2. The CDR3 runs to 15 residues. Germline CDR1 is SGHNT and CDR2 is YYREEE (reference sequence). J was trimmed by 7 bases and V by 1 base; bases with no gene match: 3. Here the CDR3 reads CASSLRLAGGNEQFF. The CDR3 DNA follows: TGTGCCAGCAGCTTGAGGCTAGCGGGAGGGAATGAGCAGTTCTTC.

The J gene is TRBJ1-3, the V gene TRBV9; 10 bases are a match to TRBD1. The germline gives CDR1 SGDLS, CDR2 YYNGEE. After removal of 4 bases from V and 2 bases from J, the junction contained 6 bases not matched to a gene. This CDR3 spans 16 amino acids. The CDR3 region has the DNA TGTGCCAGCAGCCCGACAGGGGGCAGGGCTGGAAACACCATATATTTT. It is translated as CASSPTGGRAGNTIYF.

The chain joins TRBV5-6 to TRBJ2-3, with D maybe TRBD1 (6 bases). The CDR3 extends over 15 amino acids. V was trimmed by 0 bases and J by 3 bases, leaving 11 bases between them. In germline, CDR1 is SGHDT, CDR2 YYEEEE. The CDR3 region has the DNA TGTGCCAGCAGCTTGGATTACAGGGCTACAGATACGCAGTATTTT. It specifies CASSLDYRATDTQYF.

Note on this clone: The same CDR3 also results from other DNA sequences found in this sample. The chain couples TRBV5-1 to TRBJ2-2, with 9 positions matching TRBD2. CDR3 length: 16 amino acids. The germline V gene encodes CDR1 SGHRS and CDR2 YFSETQ. The ends lost 4 bases at V and 1 base at J; junction bases unmatched: 5. The CDR3: CASSPLTSGNTGELFF. For the CDR3, the DNA is TGCGCCAGCAGCCCTTTGACTAGCGGGAACACCGGGGAGCTGTTTTTT.

The J gene is TRBJ1-1, the V gene TRBV25-1, with D perhaps matching TRBD1 (5 bases). V lost 6 bases and J 6 bases, leaving 5 bases between the germline ends. Germline loops: CDR1 MGHDK, CDR2 SYGVNS. The CDR3 is made up of 10 amino acids. DNA of the CDR3: TGTGCCAGCAGAGGGGCTGAAGCTTTCTTT. This codes for CASRGAEAFF.

The chain joins TRBV6-1 to TRBJ1-3, with D perhaps TRBD1 (5 bases). The CDR3 runs to 17 residues. Looked up from germline, CDR1 is MNHNS and CDR2 is SASEGT. Trimming cost V 1 base and J 2 bases, with 15 bases left between them. For the CDR3, the DNA is TGTGCCAGCAGTGAAGTGATAGGCGGGACTACTGGAAACACCATATATTTT. Amino acids: CASSEVIGGTTGNTIYF.

The CDR3 loop reads CASSAGRLLTDTQYF. The CDR3 DNA sequence: TGTGCCAGCAGCGCGGGACGGTTACTCACAGATACGCAGTATTTT. The chain recombines TRBV11-3 with TRBJ2-3, with a possible D match to TRBD2 (6 bases). The ends were cut back, 5 bases at V and 2 bases at J, with 14 bases in the middle. This CDR3 comprises 15 residues. Germline CDR1 is SGHNT and CDR2 is YENEEA.

The rearrangement links TRBV9 to TRBJ2-1; TRBD2 might be the D (6 bases). V was shortened by 0 bases and J by 10 bases, with 11 bases between the two germline ends. The length of the CDR3 is 13 residues. Germline values: CDR1 SGDLS, CDR2 YYNGEE. This CDR3 reads CASSVVLAGEQFF. CDR3 DNA sequence: TGTGCCAGCAGCGTAGTGTTGGCGGGGGAGCAGTTCTTC.